This passage covers 17 T cell receptor beta chains from one sample sequenced in a study of T-cell memory formation after mild COVID-19. MiXCR, run by TCRdb on the 5' RACE reads, gives a single entry per CDR3 protein. The sample has about 350,000 distinct CDR3 sequences, around 13% seen once; the top ten hold approximately 22%. The sample taken for sequencing was PBMCs or a T cell subset sorted from them (not recorded which). The receptors stem from a man between 18 and 29 years old who had mild COVID-19 (a few samples of this study predate the infection). Cell type and time point are not known.

This clonotype was observed a few times. This chain uses TRBV6-2 or TRBV6-3 with TRBJ2-7; possibly TRBD2 for D (6 bases). From germline, CDR1 is MNHEY and CDR2 SVGEGT. CDR3 size: 13 residues. Trimming removed 5 bases at V and 6 bases at J, with 14 bases between. CDR3 protein: CASSTEGTPEQYF. In DNA form, the CDR3 reads TGTGCCAGCAGTACGGAGGGAACCCCCGAGCAGTACTTC.

This clonotype was counted at least ten times. This chain links TRBV12-3 or TRBV12-4 with TRBJ2-7; no reliable D call. Between the trimmed V and J ends, which lost 3 bases and 2 bases, there was a span of 8 bases. This CDR3 comprises 13 residues. CDR3 protein: CASSLTSPYEQYF. As DNA, the CDR3 is TGTGCCAGCAGTTTGACTTCACCCTACGAGCAGTACTTC.

The table lists this clonotype with a few counts. This sequence joins TRBV5-1 and TRBJ2-1, with D maybe TRBD1 (6 bases). Trimming left V 4 bases short and J 4 bases short, with 15 bases between. The CDR3 is 15 residues long. CDR1 is SGHRS and CDR2 is YFSETQ in the germline V gene. The CDR3 here is CASSLLTDSYNEQFF. For the CDR3, the DNA is TGCGCCAGCAGCCTACTAACGGACAGTTACAATGAGCAGTTCTTC.

This clonotype was recorded at least ten times. The chain employs TRBV20-1 and TRBJ2-3, with 7 bases identical to TRBD1. Per germline, CDR1 DFQATT and CDR2 SNEGSKA (reference sequence). This CDR3 contains 14 residues. Unmatched junction bases numbered 8, after V lost 7 bases and J lost 1 base. CDR3 loop: CSGAKGARTDTQYF. CDR3 coding DNA: TGCAGTGGGGCCAAGGGGGCGCGCACAGATACGCAGTATTTT.

A word on this clonotype: The limits of the CDR3 on the DNA are not certain, so only TCRdb's listed CDR3 is given. The chain joins TRBV7-6 to TRBJ2-2. Germline CDR1 and CDR2: SGHVS and FNYEAQ. Inclusive of both ends, the CDR3 amounts to 15 amino acids. The CDR3 sequence: CASSLVGETGELFFF.

The chain has TRBV5-1 and TRBJ2-1; 7 positions agree with TRBD2. The CDR3 has 14 residues. Germline values: CDR1 SGHRS, CDR2 YFSETQ. V lost 4 bases to trimming and J lost 9 bases; unmatched junction nucleotides: 10. The CDR3 spells CASSRGLELAEQFF. CDR3 sequence (DNA): TGCGCCAGCAGCCGAGGACTAGAGTTAGCTGAGCAGTTCTTC.

This clonotype was counted a few times. The rearrangement joins TRBV7-3 to TRBJ2-3; 8 bases fit TRBD2. The CDR3 covers 15 residues. Germline CDR1 SGHTA, CDR2 FQGTGA. The V segment lost 4 bases and the J segment 2 bases; nucleotides outside the gene matches: 5. The CDR3 sequence: CASSSLAGYTDTQYF. The CDR3 coding sequence is TGTGCCAGCAGCTCGTTAGCGGGGTACACAGATACGCAGTATTTT.

This clonotype came up a few times. The J gene is TRBJ2-3, the V gene TRBV20-1; 8 positions agree with TRBD2. From germline, CDR1 is DFQATT and CDR2 SNEGSKA (reference sequence). The CDR3 has 15 amino acids. Trimming took 6 bases from V and 3 from J; bases not matched to a gene: 11. In nucleotides, the CDR3 is TGCAGTGCAACGGCGGGGGGCGATTTGACAGATACGCAGTATTTT. Translating gives CSATAGGDLTDTQYF.

In this sample, this clonotype turned up a few times. J is TRBJ2-3 and V is TRBV4-3; TRBD1 matches 9 bases. V dropped 1 base and J dropped 6; count of bases not matched to a gene: 2. Germline CDR1 is LGHNA and CDR2 is YSLEER. The CDR3 covers 14 residues. The chain's CDR3 is CASSQGQGGDTQYF. CDR3 sequence (DNA): TGCGCCAGCAGCCAAGGACAGGGGGGCGATACGCAGTATTTT.

The chain joins TRBV11-2 to TRBJ2-1; D is unresolved. The germline V gene encodes CDR1 SGHAT and CDR2 FQNNGV. V lost 1 base and J lost 6, with 10 bases in between. The CDR3 loop spans 14 amino acids. CDR3 sequence reads: CASSLGRLTNEQFF. CDR3 in DNA: TGTGCCAGCAGCTTAGGTAGACTTACCAATGAGCAGTTCTTC.

This clonotype was recorded a few times. The genes are TRBV12-3 or TRBV12-4 and TRBJ1-5, with 7 bases identical to TRBD1. The CDR3 has 15 residues. The J segment lost 3 bases and the V segment lost 1 base, leaving 3 bases of the junction unmatched. CDR3: CASSLGDRPNQPQHF. The DNA of the CDR3 is TGTGCCAGCAGTTTAGGGGACAGACCCAATCAGCCCCAGCATTTT.

This clonotype was detected ten times or more. The chain is built from TRBV5-1 and TRBJ2-2; the D is unclear. Germline-derived CDR1 and CDR2 are SGHRS and YFSETQ. There are 14 residues in the CDR3. The V gene lost 1 base and the J gene lost 2 bases, with 6 bases spanning the gap. Written as DNA, the CDR3 is TGCGCCAGCAGCTTGCCGGCCAACACCGGGGAGCTGTTTTTT. It codes for CASSLPANTGELFF.

In its sample, this clonotype was seen many times. The V gene is TRBV20-1, the J gene TRBJ2-2; D possibly corresponds to TRBD2 (5 bases). Trimming left V 2 bases short and J 3 bases short, with 19 bases between. Germline CDR1 reads DFQATT; CDR2 reads SNEGSKA (reference sequence). CDR3 length: 17 amino acids. The CDR3 spells CSARPGLRRADTGELFF. For the CDR3, the DNA is TGCAGTGCTAGACCCGGACTTAGGCGGGCGGACACCGGGGAGCTGTTTTTT.

This clonotype was seen a handful of times. The chain employs TRBV7-2 and TRBJ2-5, with 8 bases matching TRBD1. The J segment lost 4 bases and the V segment lost 5 bases, leaving 3 bases of the junction unmatched. CDR1 and CDR2 (germline): SGHTA, FQGNSA. This CDR3 has 13 residues. The CDR3 loop is CASSATGVETQYF. The CDR3 DNA reads as TGTGCCAGCAGCGCGACAGGGGTAGAGACCCAGTACTTC. Drawing the rest from reference TRBV7-2 and TRBJ2-5, the complete variable domain is GAGVSQSPSNKVTEKGKDVELRCDPISGHTALYWYRQSLGQGLEFLIYFQGNSAPDKSGLPSDRFSAERTGGSVSTLTIQRTQQEDSAVYLCASSATGVETQYFGPGTRLLVL.

This clonotype turned up a few times. The CDR3 DNA follows: TGCGCCAGCAGCCAAAGGAACAATCCCTTGGGCTACACCTTC. It codes for CASSQRNNPLGYTF. The rearrangement joins TRBV4-3 to TRBJ1-2, with D unresolved. Germline-derived CDR1 and CDR2 are LGHNA and YSLEER. V shed 2 bases and J shed 8 bases, with 15 bases lying between them. This CDR3 region has 14 residues.

The V call is TRBV28, the J call TRBJ1-1; D unresolved. V was shortened by 6 bases and J by 1 base, with 18 bases between the two germline ends. The germline CDR1 and CDR2 sequences are MDHEN and SYDVKM. This CDR3 region has 16 residues. CDR3 bases: TGTGCCAGCAGGTCCCGGCGGGCCTGGGGGAACACTGAAGCTTTCTTT. Protein: CASRSRRAWGNTEAFF.

The chain employs TRBV18 and TRBJ1-6; D may be TRBD1 (5 bases). Germline lookup yields CDR1 KGHSH and CDR2 LQKENI. The ends were cut back, 0 bases at V and 7 bases at J, with 10 bases in the middle. The CDR3 covers 15 residues. The CDR3 sequence: CASSPPEGLNSPLHF. The CDR3 DNA follows: TGTGCCAGCTCACCACCGGAGGGGTTGAATTCACCCCTCCACTTT.